The 19 T cell receptor beta chains in this list originate from one sample, sequenced in a study of immune characterization of retroperitoneal liposarcoma (dated by TCRdb to about 2019). To prepare the library, PCR was applied. Instrument used: NextSeq 500. TCRdb trimmed public reads at Q25 via fastp, called clones via MiXCR and kept in-frame beta chains. Identical CDR3 protein sequences are pooled into one entry, listed with their most common genes and DNA. Recorded for this sample are some 10,000 distinct CDR3 sequences; roughly 35% of them occurred a single time. The biggest ten clones account for under 30% of the sample. Sequenced input: tumor tissue. The receptors were sampled from a male donor with retroperitoneal liposarcoma.

As for this clonotype: This clone may be a read error of a much larger clone one base away. No conserved phenylalanine or tryptophan is present at the end of the CDR3, so a read error is the likely explanation. The V and J genes are TRBV6-1 and TRBJ2-5, with D tentatively TRBD2 (6 bases). The J call may be in error: the DNA end matches TRBJ2-7 better. This CDR3 contains 13 residues. In germline, CDR1 is MNHNS, CDR2 SASEGT. The CDR3 region has the DNA TGTGCCAGTATCAGGGCGGGGTCCTACGAGCAGTACTTA. Amino acid sequence: CASIRAGSYEQYL.

The CDR3 DNA reads as TGCGCCAGCAGTGAGTATAGGGCAGGTAACACTGAAGCTTTCTTT. Residues: CASSEYRAGNTEAFF. J is TRBJ1-1 and V is TRBV10-2; D gene uncertain. In germline, CDR1 is WSHSY, CDR2 SAAADI. Between the trimmed V and J ends, which lost 1 base and 2 bases, there was a span of 11 bases. This CDR3 is 15 amino acids long.

By share, this clonotype counts as medium-sized. The genes are TRBV6-1 and TRBJ2-1, with TRBD1 as a possible D gene (5 bases). The ends were cut back, 8 bases at V and 5 bases at J, with 13 bases in the middle. This CDR3 region has 13 residues. Germline V gene data show CDR1 as MNHNS and CDR2 as SASEGT. The CDR3 DNA reads as TGTGCCAGCGGATCAGGGCCACACAATGAGCAGTTCTTC. Amino acids: CASGSGPHNEQFF.

For this clonotype: It is unclear where the CDR3 begins or ends on the DNA, so no DNA is shown, and the CDR3 is as TCRdb lists it. The V call is TRBV7-5, the J call TRBJ2-5; TRBD1, the table's D call, was not compared with the DNA. TRBV7-5 is a pseudogene segment. The CDR3 sequence runs 19 residues, both termini included. CDR3 region: CISVPEATQDRASSYEQYF.

This clonotype was recorded once. The V and J genes are TRBV5-5 and TRBJ2-1; 8 bases are shared with TRBD1. Germline-derived CDR1 and CDR2 are SGHKS and YYEKEE (reference sequence). Unmatched junction bases numbered 10, after V lost 4 bases and J lost 7 bases. The CDR3 totals 15 residues. The CDR3 coding sequence is TGTGCCAGCAGCCGTCAGCTGCAGGGGGCGAATGAGCAGTTCTTC. It translates to CASSRQLQGANEQFF.

This clonotype has just one count. V is TRBV6-4 and J is TRBJ2-1, with TRBD1 as a possible D gene (5 bases). The CDR3 covers 14 residues. CDR1 is MRHNA and CDR2 is SNTAGT in the germline V gene. The V end was cut by 8 bases, the J end by 0 bases, with 11 bases between. CDR3 nucleotide sequence: TGTGCCAGCCGACAGTTCAGCTCCTACAATGAGCAGTTCTTC. It specifies CASRQFSSYNEQFF.

The CDR3 region is CATAIAGGRNEQYF. The DNA for the CDR3 is TGTGCCACCGCCATAGCGGGAGGGCGCAATGAGCAGTACTTC. The chain links TRBV24-1 to TRBJ2-1; 11 nucleotides agree with TRBD2. The J call may be incorrect, as the DNA end agrees better with TRBJ2-7. The CDR3 consists of 14 residues. From germline, CDR1 is KGHDR and CDR2 SFDVKD.

This clonotype appeared a few times. The chain employs TRBV10-1 and TRBJ2-1; D gene ambiguous. V lost 5 bases to trimming and J lost 5 bases, with 10 bases between them. The CDR3 is made up of 13 amino acids. Germline CDR1 is WNHNN and CDR2 is SYGVQD (reference sequence). Here the CDR3 reads CASSLGLNNEQFF. DNA for the CDR3: TGCGCCAGCAGTTTAGGGCTCAACAATGAGCAGTTCTTC.

The chain couples TRBV11-3 to TRBJ1-6, with TRBD1 as a possible D gene (6 bases). Germline V CDR1 and CDR2: SGHNT, YENEEA. CDR3 length equals 14 residues. The germline V and J ends were trimmed by 2 bases and 7 bases, with 9 bases remaining between them. The CDR3 reads CASSLTGTNSPLHF. The CDR3 DNA follows: TGTGCCAGCAGCTTAACAGGGACCAATTCACCCCTCCACTTT.

The V and J genes are TRBV6-6 and TRBJ2-1; the D gene is possibly TRBD2 (7 bases). From germline, CDR1 is MNHNY and CDR2 SVGAGI (reference sequence). V was cut by 8 bases and J by 13 bases, with 21 bases left in between. This CDR3 has 13 residues. The DNA for the CDR3 is TGTGCCAGCGGGGAGGGGGGGTTAGAGACCCAGTTCTTC. Its translation: CASGEGGLETQFF.

This clonotype was recorded many times. DNA for the CDR3: TGTGCCAGCAGTGAAACCAGGGGTTTGGGAGAGACCCAGTACTTC. Residues: CASSETRGLGETQYF. This chain links TRBV6-1 with TRBJ2-1, with D possibly TRBD1 on 6 matching bases. The assigned J gene may be wrong: the sequence end matches TRBJ2-5 better. The CDR3 runs to 15 residues. The germline V gene encodes CDR1 MNHNS and CDR2 SASEGT.

This clonotype was recorded many times. The V gene is TRBV27, the J gene TRBJ2-5, with 8 bases aligning to TRBD2. After removal of 4 bases from V and 9 bases from J, the junction contained 7 bases not matched to a gene. The CDR3 consists of 13 residues. Germline CDR1 reads MNHEY; CDR2 reads SMNVEV (reference sequence). CDR3 DNA sequence: TGTGCCAGCAGTTCCCGGGGGGGCACGGCCCAGTACTTC. Its translation is CASSSRGGTAQYF.

This clonotype has a single count. This chain joins TRBV4-3 and TRBJ2-4; no clear D gene. Per germline, CDR1 LGHNA and CDR2 YSLEER. V lost 0 bases and J 13 bases, leaving 16 bases between the germline ends. The CDR3 is 14 residues long. For the CDR3, the DNA is TGCGCCAGCAGCCAAGACACCCACAAGAGCTCCCAGTACTTC. Protein sequence: CASSQDTHKSSQYF.

On this clonotype: A much larger clonotype is one base distant, so this may be a read error. This chain uses TRBV7-3 with TRBJ2-3; the D gene is possibly TRBD1 (6 bases). The germline V gene has CDR1 SGHTA and CDR2 FQGTGA. V lost 5 bases to trimming and J lost 5 bases, with 14 bases between them. The CDR3 totals 14 residues. The CDR3 sequence is CASSITGGIDTQYF. CDR3 sequence (DNA): TGTGCCAGCAGCATTACTGGGGGCATAGATACGCAGTATTTT. Full variable domain (outside the CDR3, taken from reference TRBV7-3 and TRBJ2-3): GAGVSQTPSNKVTEKGKYVELRCDPISGHTALYWYRQSLGQGPEFLIYFQGTGAADDSGLPNDRFFAVRPEGSVSTLKIQRTERGDSAVYLCASSITGGIDTQYFGPGTRLTVL.

The rearrangement uses TRBV25-1 and TRBJ1-1, with TRBD1 matching 12 bases. CDR1 and CDR2 from the germline V gene are MGHDK and SYGVNS. CDR3 length: 16 residues. After removal of 3 bases from V and 6 bases from J, the junction contained 8 bases not matched to a gene. The CDR3 DNA is TGTGCCAGCAGTGAGAACCCGGGACAGGGGGCTCCTGAAGCTTTCTTT. Translating gives CASSENPGQGAPEAFF. The full variable domain, its missing parts supplied by reference TRBV25-1 and TRBJ1-1, is EADIYQTPRYLVIGTGKKITLECSQTMGHDKMYWYQQDPGMELHLIHYSYGVNSTEKGDLSSESTVSRIRTEHFPLTLESARPSHTSQYLCASSENPGQGAPEAFFGQGTRLTVV.

The chain recombines TRBV7-2 with TRBJ2-1, with D tentatively TRBD2 (6 bases). This CDR3 has 12 residues. Germline V lookup: CDR1 SGHTA, CDR2 FQGNSA. Deletions cut 5 bases from V and 13 bases from J, with 15 bases between. The CDR3 is CASSETRETQFF. Here the CDR3 DNA reads TGTGCCAGCAGCGAAACTCGGGAGACCCAGTTCTTC.

As to this clonotype: No conserved phenylalanine or tryptophan ends this CDR3, so it is likely a read error. The limits of the CDR3 on the DNA are not certain, so only TCRdb's listed CDR3 is given. The genes are TRBV27 and TRBJ2-5; TRBD1 is the table's D call and was not checked against the DNA. The CDR3 region is 8 residues in length, termini included. CDR1 and CDR2 from the germline V gene are MNHEY and SMNVEV (reference sequence). The CDR3 sequence is CASSPPGQ.

The chain uses TRBV6-1 and TRBJ1-4, with TRBD1 matching 8 bases. Unmatched junction bases numbered 8, after V lost 4 bases and J lost 7 bases. CDR3 length: 15 amino acids. Germline lookup yields CDR1 MNHNS and CDR2 SASEGT. CDR3 sequence (DNA): TGTGCCAGCAGTGCCCCGACAGGGGAAAGTGAAAAACTGTTTTTT. This encodes CASSAPTGESEKLFF.

The chain has TRBV19 and TRBJ2-5, with TRBD2 matching over 9 bases. TRBJ2-7 explains the end of the DNA better; the J call may be wrong. CDR1 and CDR2 from the germline V gene are LNHDA and SQIVND (reference sequence). CDR3 length equals 15 residues. Written as DNA, the CDR3 is TGTGCCAGTAGTATGGGCGGGAGGGCCCCCTACGAGCAGTACTTC. Translation gives CASSMGGRAPYEQYF.